There are many counts of the clone carrying this T cell receptor (beta chain). As yet, its antigen is unknown. This CDR3 region has 14 residues. Germline-derived CDR1 and CDR2 are LNHDA and SQIVND (reference sequence). The ends were cut back, 4 bases at V and 7 bases at J, with 16 bases in the middle. These data originate in a study of T cell repertoires in cytomegalovirus infection. Study details: Carrying CMV and the relevant HLA type showed in public TCR beta signatures. Whole-study findings and limits: Identification of carriers of CMV plus the relevant HLA was performed using cumulative public TCR beta family frequency. The ex vivo response showed dominance by HLA-C-restricted CMV-specific TCR beta clonotypes.

TCRdb re-called the reads through MiXCR, storing one row per CDR3 protein. The sample shows 400,000 to 550,000 distinct CDR3 sequences, 11% of them seen only once. Specimen: PBMCs. The V gene is TRBV19, the J gene TRBJ1-1; D is possibly TRBD1 (5 bases). The receptor comes from a human donor in good health (CMV status not recorded). Some clones in this sample may be carry-over from other donors' samples. The CDR3 DNA is TGTGCCAGTAGTACCAGGGCGGAATCGGGTGAAGCTTTCTTT. The encoded protein is CASSTRAESGEAFF.